The 21 T cell receptor beta chains listed next were all sequenced from one sample in a study of blood T cell repertoires in COVID-19. This table comes from immunoSEQ multiplex PCR, and its TCRdb copy is limited to in-frame clones, with some not included. This sample has about 270,000 clones; roughly 83% occur once, and the top ten carry 1.4% to 1.5%. Sample: peripheral blood. These receptors came from a human donor with COVID-19, enrolled during active disease. The donor label of this sample is uncertain.

The chain has TRBV6-5 and TRBJ1-1, with D possibly matching TRBD1 (6 bases). CDR1 MNHEY and CDR2 SVGAGI come from the germline V gene. V lost 5 bases to trimming and J lost 2 bases, with 12 bases between them. The CDR3 extends over 14 amino acids. The CDR3 spells CASSLDRRNTEAFF. The DNA of the CDR3 is TGTGCCAGCAGTCTCGACAGGAGAAACACTGAAGCTTTCTTT.

This clone has a single count. The genes are TRBV24-1 and TRBJ2-5, with 7 bases aligning to TRBD2. Trimming removed 0 bases from V and 4 bases from J; junction bases left unmatched: 7. Germline V gene sequence: CDR1 KGHDR, CDR2 SFDVKD. CDR3 length: 16 amino acids. The DNA of the CDR3 is TGTGCCACCAGTGATTTGAGGTCGGGAGGAATAGAGACCCAGTACTTC. It specifies CATSDLRSGGIETQYF.

The J gene is TRBJ1-2, the V gene TRBV10-3; D not certain. Per the germline V gene, CDR1 is ENHRY and CDR2 is SYGVKD. V shed 3 bases and J shed 3 bases, with 8 bases lying between them. The CDR3 is 13 amino acids. The CDR3 nucleotides are TGTGCCATCAGTGAAGCGGGCGACTATGGCTACACCTTC. Translated, it gives CAISEAGDYGYTF.

V and J are TRBV29-1 and TRBJ1-2, with D hard to call. CDR1 and CDR2 (germline): SQVTM, ANQGSEA. Trimming removed 4 bases from V and 4 bases from J, with 7 bases in between. There are 11 residues in the CDR3. The CDR3 sequence: CSVGAGYGYTF. The CDR3 DNA follows: TGCAGCGTTGGGGCAGGCTATGGCTACACCTTC.

The CDR3 sequence is CASSPLTGGATEAFF. CDR3 nucleotides: TGTGCCAGCAGCCCCTTGACAGGGGGTGCGACTGAAGCTTTCTTT. This chain uses TRBV7-8 with TRBJ1-1; TRBD1 aligns across 9 bases. V trimming: 5 bases; J trimming: 5 bases; junction bases outside the gene matches: 9. This CDR3 has 15 amino acids. From germline, CDR1 is SGHVS and CDR2 FQNEAQ.

The chain links TRBV2 to TRBJ1-6, with a tentative D call TRBD1 (6 bases). Trimming removed 6 bases at V and 0 bases at J, with 9 bases between. Germline V gene data show CDR1 as SNHLY and CDR2 as FYNNEI. The length of the CDR3 is 15 residues. In DNA, the CDR3 is TGTGCCAGCAGGCAGGGGAGCTCCTATAATTCACCCCTCCACTTT. It specifies CASRQGSSYNSPLHF.

This clone came up a few times. CDR3: CASSRDSYYGYTF. CDR3 nucleotide sequence: TGCGCCAGCAGCCGGGACAGTTACTATGGCTACACCTTC. The rearrangement joins TRBV4-1 to TRBJ1-2; TRBD1 aligns across 7 bases. Germline values: CDR1 MGHRA, CDR2 YSYEKL. The junction had 2 bases not matched to a gene; V was cut back by 4 bases and J by 3 bases. The CDR3 consists of 13 residues.

The chain combines TRBV6-5 with TRBJ1-2, with 9 bases aligning to TRBD1. With 5 bases clipped from V and 4 bases from J, the junction kept 8 bases outside the gene matches. The germline V gene has CDR1 MNHEY and CDR2 SVGAGI. CDR3 length equals 15 residues. The CDR3: CASSPWTGVGYGYTF. The CDR3, as DNA: TGTGCCAGCAGTCCCTGGACAGGGGTGGGCTATGGCTACACCTTC.

J is TRBJ1-2 and V is TRBV18; D ambiguous. Germline values: CDR1 KGHSH, CDR2 LQKENI. Trimming cost V 3 bases and J 3 bases, with 8 bases left between them. This CDR3 has 13 amino acids. The CDR3 reads CASSPDGDYGYTF. The CDR3 DNA reads as TGTGCCAGCTCACCTGACGGAGACTATGGCTACACCTTC.

The chain links TRBV30 to TRBJ1-6; D unclear. Germline V CDR1 and CDR2: GTSNPN, SVGIG (reference sequence). The V end lost 4 bases, the J end lost 6 bases, and 13 bases lay between the germline ends. The CDR3 is 14 residues long. CDR3 DNA: TGTGCCTGGACCCGGGGTATCGGTAATTCACCCCTCCACTTT. Protein: CAWTRGIGNSPLHF.

This clone showed up just once. The gene calls are TRBV5-1 and TRBJ2-7; 13 nucleotides align to TRBD2. The CDR3 is made up of 15 amino acids. Germline V CDR1 and CDR2: SGHRS, YFSETQ. Trimming at V came to 5 bases and at J to 6 bases, leaving 8 bases not matched to a gene. The CDR3 DNA sequence: TGCGCCAGCAGGCGCGGACTAGCGGGAGCTAGCGAGCAGTACTTC. Encoded protein: CASRRGLAGASEQYF.

V and J are TRBV6-4 and TRBJ2-1; 7 bases line up with TRBD2. Trimming cost V 6 bases and J 5 bases; bases outside gene matches: 7. This CDR3 region has 14 residues. Germline CDR1 and CDR2: MRHNA and SNTAGT. The CDR3 sequence: CASSRGVADNEQFF. DNA for the CDR3: TGTGCCAGCAGCCGGGGGGTAGCCGACAATGAGCAGTTCTTC.

The chain uses TRBV28 and TRBJ2-7; D is perhaps TRBD2 (9 bases). Trimming removed 7 bases at V and 3 bases at J, with 28 bases between. CDR1 and CDR2 from the germline V gene are MDHEN and SYDVKM. This CDR3 comprises 18 residues. The CDR3 here is CASTPWRASGTGYYEQYF. CDR3 sequence (DNA): TGTGCCAGCACCCCATGGAGGGCTAGCGGGACAGGTTACTACGAGCAGTACTTC.

CDR3 DNA: TGTGCCAGTAGTATAGGGACAGGGAGGGATGAGCAGTTCTTC. Its protein product is CASSIGTGRDEQFF. The J gene is TRBJ2-1, the V gene TRBV19, with D possibly being TRBD1 (8 bases). Germline CDR1 and CDR2: LNHDA and SQIVND (reference sequence). Trimming took 1 base from V and 8 from J, leaving 12 bases between them. The CDR3 extends over 14 amino acids.

This chain joins TRBV27 and TRBJ1-3, with D hard to call. The CDR3 is 14 amino acids. V lost 6 bases and J 4 bases, leaving 13 bases between the germline ends. Germline V gene data show CDR1 as MNHEY and CDR2 as SMNVEV (reference sequence). The CDR3 spells CASRPAGIGNTIYF. The CDR3 nucleotides are TGTGCCAGCAGGCCCGCGGGGATCGGAAACACCATATATTTT.

The chain joins TRBV28 to TRBJ2-3, with D possibly being TRBD2 (6 bases). V lost 4 bases to trimming and J lost 1 base, with 12 bases between them. This CDR3 comprises 15 residues. Germline CDR1 is MDHEN and CDR2 is SYDVKM. The CDR3 DNA reads TGTGCCAGCAGTTATTCATGGGGGGGCACAGATACGCAGTATTTT. Translation gives CASSYSWGGTDTQYF. Complete variable domain (other parts from reference TRBV28 and TRBJ2-3): DVKVTQSSRYLVKRTGEKVFLECVQDMDHENMFWYRQDPGLGLRLIYFSYDVKMKEKGDIPEGYSVSREKKERFSLILESASTNQTSMYLCASSYSWGGTDTQYFGPGTRLTVL.

J is TRBJ1-2 and V is TRBV9; no definite D call. The CDR3 consists of 11 residues. Germline assignment: CDR1 SGDLS and CDR2 YYNGEE. The V gene lost 0 bases and the J gene lost 10 bases, with 7 bases spanning the gap. The DNA of the CDR3 is TGTGCCAGCAGCGTAGGGGCCTTCTACACCTTC. This codes for CASSVGAFYTF. The full variable domain, its missing parts supplied by reference TRBV9 and TRBJ1-2, is DSGVTQTPKHLITATGQRVTLRCSPRSGDLSVYWYQQSLDQGLQFLIQYYNGEERAKGNILERFSAQQFPDLHSELNLSSLELGDSALYFCASSVGAFYTFGSGTRLTVV.

The rearrangement joins TRBV28 to TRBJ2-1, with TRBD1 identical over 8 bases. The germline V gene encodes CDR1 MDHEN and CDR2 SYDVKM. Germline trimming cut 5 bases from V and 2 bases from J; bases unmatched to any gene: 2. The CDR3 runs 14 residues. Here the CDR3 reads CASSPTGAYNEQFF. The CDR3 DNA sequence: TGTGCCAGCAGTCCGACAGGGGCCTACAATGAGCAGTTCTTC.

The chain is built from TRBV9 and TRBJ2-5, with 12 nucleotides matching TRBD2. This CDR3 spans 16 amino acids. The V and J ends lost 4 bases and 2 bases, in that order; junction bases with no gene match: 6. CDR1 and CDR2 from the germline V gene are SGDLS and YYNGEE. CDR3 amino acids: CASSKLAGGPQETQYF. CDR3 in DNA: TGTGCCAGCAGCAAACTAGCGGGAGGCCCACAAGAGACCCAGTACTTC.

CDR3 bases: TGTGCCAGCGCGGGGGGGCTAAGCACAGATACGCAGTATTTT. Its translation: CASAGGLSTDTQYF. V and J are TRBV14 and TRBJ2-3; 9 bases align to TRBD2. The CDR3 runs 14 residues. V trimming: 8 bases; J trimming: 0 bases; junction bases outside the gene matches: 3. Germline lookup yields CDR1 SGHDN and CDR2 FVKESK.

The V call is TRBV5-1, the J call TRBJ2-7, with D perhaps matching TRBD1 (6 bases). V lost 0 bases, J lost 7 bases, and 14 bases lay in between. The CDR3 totals 14 residues. CDR1 and CDR2 (germline): SGHRS, YFSETQ. The CDR3: CASSLEGRGWEQYF. CDR3 nucleotides: TGCGCCAGCAGCTTGGAGGGCAGGGGATGGGAGCAGTACTTC.